This T cell receptor (beta chain) was identified in a study of T cells after yellow fever vaccination. Each CDR3 protein gets one entry after TCRdb re-called the 5' RACE reads with MiXCR. In the table there are some 100,000 distinct CDR3 sequences, 8% to 10% of which are singletons. This clonotype appeared a few times. The CDR3 runs to 15 residues. Trimming took off 0 bases at V and 0 bases at J, with 9 bases between the two ends. Per germline, CDR1 SGHRS and CDR2 YFSETQ. Study-level findings and limits: Clonotypes appearing in both CD4 and CD8 compartments existed, and their share was small.

The chain employs TRBV5-1 and TRBJ1-1; D remains unclear. This material consisted of CD8+ T cells not binding an NS4B(214-222) dextramer, sorted from PBMCs, taken more than 13 days after the first yellow fever vaccination. This TCR derives from a man younger than 35 who received the YFV17D yellow fever vaccine. CDR3 nucleotides: TGCGCCAGCAGCTTGGTCGGGCAGTTGAACACTGAAGCTTTCTTT. Encoded protein: CASSLVGQLNTEAFF.